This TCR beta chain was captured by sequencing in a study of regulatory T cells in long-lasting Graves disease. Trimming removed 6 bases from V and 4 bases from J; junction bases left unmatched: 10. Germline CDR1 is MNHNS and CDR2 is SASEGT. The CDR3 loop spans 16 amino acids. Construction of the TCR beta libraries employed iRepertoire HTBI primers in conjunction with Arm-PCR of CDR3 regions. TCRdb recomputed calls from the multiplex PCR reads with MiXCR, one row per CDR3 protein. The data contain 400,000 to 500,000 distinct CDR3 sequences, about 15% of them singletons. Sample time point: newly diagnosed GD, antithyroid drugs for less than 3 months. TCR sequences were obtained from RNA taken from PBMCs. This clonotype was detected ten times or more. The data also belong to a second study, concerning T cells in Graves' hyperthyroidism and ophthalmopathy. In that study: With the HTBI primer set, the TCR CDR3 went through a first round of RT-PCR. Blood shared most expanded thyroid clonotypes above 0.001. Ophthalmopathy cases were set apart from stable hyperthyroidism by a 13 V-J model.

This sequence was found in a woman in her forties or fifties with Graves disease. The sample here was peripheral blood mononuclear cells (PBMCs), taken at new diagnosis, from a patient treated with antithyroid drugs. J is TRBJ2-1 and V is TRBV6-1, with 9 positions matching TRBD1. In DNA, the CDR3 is TGTGCCAGCAGCACAACCGGGACAGGGTTTTACAATGAGCAGTTCTTC. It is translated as CASSTTGTGFYNEQFF.